These 19 T cell receptor beta chains came from one sample sequenced in a study of cytotoxic CD8 clonotypes in ibrutinib-treated CLL (dated by TCRdb to the early 2020s). Read against the paper, the sample's time point label means: 24 months on ibrutinib. Library preparation employed the immunoSEQ multiplex PCR assay. Drawn from immuneACCESS, this table holds only the in-frame rearrangements with V and J called that TCRdb kept. Clones are partly lost; checked studies trace under half to an unresolved V gene and leave the rest unexplained. This sample gives fewer than 150,000 clones in total; around 84% of them show up just once. About 3.3% of the sample rests with the top ten. The specimen comprised PBMCs, sampled after 24 months of ibrutinib treatment. All receptors derive from a human donor with chronic lymphocytic leukemia.

CDR3 region: CASSSISGQIYNSPLHF. For the CDR3, the DNA is TGCGCCAGCAGCTCTATCAGTGGGCAGATCTATAATTCACCCCTCCACTTT. V is TRBV5-1 and J is TRBJ1-6; D is unresolved. Germline values: CDR1 SGHRS, CDR2 YFSETQ. V lost 3 bases, J lost 3 bases, and 16 bases lay in between. This CDR3 comprises 17 residues.

The V and J genes are TRBV7-9 and TRBJ2-3; TRBD2 agrees at 8 bases. This CDR3 has 17 residues. Germline V gene lookup returns CDR1 SEHNR and CDR2 FQNEAQ (reference sequence). Trimming at V came to 0 bases and at J to 2 bases, leaving 7 bases not matched to a gene. The CDR3 spells CASSLAVAGRYTDTQYF. In nucleotides, the CDR3 is TGTGCCAGCAGCTTAGCAGTAGCGGGGAGATACACAGATACGCAGTATTTT. Complete variable domain (other parts from reference TRBV7-9 and TRBJ2-3): DTGVSQNPRHKITKRGQNVTFRCDPISEHNRLYWYRQTLGQGPEFLTYFQNEAQLEKSRLLSDRFSAERPKGSFSTLEIQRTEQGDSAMYLCASSLAVAGRYTDTQYFGPGTRLTVL.

This clone was seen a few times. The rearrangement joins TRBV30 to TRBJ1-1; D ambiguous. The germline CDR1 and CDR2 sequences are GTSNPN and SVGIG (reference sequence). The CDR3 is made up of 13 amino acids. The V gene lost 2 bases and the J gene lost 6 bases, with 13 bases spanning the gap. The CDR3 region has the DNA TGTGCCTGGAGTTTATGGGCCTGGGCTGAAGCTTTCTTT. The encoded protein is CAWSLWAWAEAFF.

This chain joins TRBV13 and TRBJ2-2; tentative D call: TRBD1 (5 bases). Trimming removed 3 bases at V and 1 base at J, with 9 bases between. This CDR3 is 15 amino acids long. CDR1 and CDR2 from the germline V gene are PRHDT and FYEKMQ (reference sequence). The DNA for the CDR3 is TGTGCCAGCAGCTTCTCAGGGCAGAACACCGGGGAGCTGTTTTTT. It translates to CASSFSGQNTGELFF.

This clone was detected a few times. J is TRBJ2-1 and V is TRBV2; 8 bases map to TRBD2. The CDR3 extends over 15 amino acids. Per germline, CDR1 SNHLY and CDR2 FYNNEI. V was pared by 6 bases and J by 0 bases, with 4 bases of the junction left unmatched. CDR3 residues: CASRESGSSYNEQFF. CDR3 nucleotide sequence: TGTGCCAGCAGGGAGAGCGGGAGCTCCTACAATGAGCAGTTCTTC.

The J gene is TRBJ2-1, the V gene TRBV5-6; the D gene is possibly TRBD1 (6 bases). CDR3 size: 16 residues. V lost 4 bases and J lost 1, with 15 bases in between. Germline V gene data show CDR1 as SGHDT and CDR2 as YYEEEE. The CDR3 region is CASSMGRGGSYNEQFF. The CDR3 nucleotides read TGTGCCAGCAGCATGGGCAGGGGTGGTTCCTACAATGAGCAGTTCTTC.

This chain uses TRBV29-1 with TRBJ2-5; the match to TRBD1 covers 10 bases. CDR1 SQVTM and CDR2 ANQGSEA come from the germline V gene. Trimming at V came to 7 bases and at J to 5 bases, leaving 4 bases not matched to a gene. The CDR3 runs to 12 residues. The CDR3 coding sequence is TGCAGCGCTTCGGACAGGGGGGAGACCCAGTACTTC. Protein sequence: CSASDRGETQYF.

This clone was counted a single time. The chain uses TRBV6-5 and TRBJ2-7; weak D call: TRBD2 (5 bases). The CDR3 is made up of 14 amino acids. Trimming left V 6 bases short and J 6 bases short, with 18 bases between. Germline CDR1 MNHEY, CDR2 SVGAGI. This CDR3 is CASSRSGPSGEQYF. Here the CDR3 DNA reads TGTGCCAGCAGCAGAAGCGGACCCTCCGGCGAGCAGTACTTC.

This sequence joins TRBV4-3 and TRBJ2-1, with 12 bases aligning to TRBD2. The CDR3 runs to 18 residues. Trimming at V came to 1 base and at J to 4 bases, leaving 8 bases not matched to a gene. Germline V gene data show CDR1 as LGHNA and CDR2 as YSLEER. This CDR3 reads CASSQVLAGGPRYNEQFF. The DNA for the CDR3 is TGCGCCAGCAGCCAAGTGCTAGCGGGGGGGCCGAGGTACAATGAGCAGTTCTTC.

The chain carries TRBV27 and TRBJ2-1, with D possibly TRBD2 on 7 matching bases. The CDR3 sequence is 12 residues long. Germline V gives CDR1 MNHEY, CDR2 SMNVEV (reference sequence). Between the trimmed V and J ends, which lost 3 bases and 15 bases, there was a span of 15 bases. The CDR3 loop reads CASSFLRGGMFF. DNA for the CDR3: TGTGCCAGCAGTTTTCTGAGGGGGGGCATGTTCTTC.

V gene TRBV5-1 combines with J gene TRBJ2-1; 10 bases align to TRBD2. The CDR3 contains 20 residues. Looked up from germline, CDR1 is SGHRS and CDR2 is YFSETQ. The V gene end was trimmed by 4 bases and the J gene end by 3 bases; junction bases not matched to a gene: 19. In nucleotides, the CDR3 is TGCGCCAGCAGCCCCGCCCCTCGTTCTAGCGGGGGCCCCCACTACAATGAGCAGTTCTTC. The encoded protein is CASSPAPRSSGGPHYNEQFF.

This clone appeared a few times. The rearrangement uses TRBV19 and TRBJ1-5, with D unclear. V shed 0 bases and J shed 4 bases, with 7 bases lying between them. CDR1 and CDR2 from the germline V gene are LNHDA and SQIVND (reference sequence). CDR3 size: 14 residues. The CDR3 is CASSIEDLNQPQHF. Written as DNA, the CDR3 is TGTGCCAGTAGTATAGAGGACCTAAATCAGCCCCAGCATTTT.

J is TRBJ2-7 and V is TRBV6-1; D perhaps matches TRBD2 (5 bases). Trimming removed 2 bases from V and 3 bases from J, with 14 bases in between. Germline V CDR1 and CDR2: MNHNS, SASEGT. This CDR3 is built from 15 residues. CDR3 sequence (DNA): TGTGCCAGCAGTGAATCACGGGAACCAAACTACGAGCAGTACTTC. Its protein product is CASSESREPNYEQYF.

The CDR3: CASSPGQINEKLFF. The CDR3 nucleotides read TGCGCCAGCAGCCCAGGACAGATTAATGAAAAACTGTTTTTT. The rearrangement uses TRBV5-1 and TRBJ1-4, with a possible D match to TRBD1 (6 bases). Germline assignment: CDR1 SGHRS and CDR2 YFSETQ. V was trimmed by 4 bases and J by 4 bases, leaving 11 bases between them. The CDR3 contains 14 residues.

This clone came up a few times. The J gene is TRBJ1-5, the V gene TRBV9; tentative D call: TRBD1 (6 bases). There are 14 residues in the CDR3. V dropped 4 bases and J dropped 3 bases, with 11 bases sitting between them. Per the germline V gene, CDR1 is SGDLS and CDR2 is YYNGEE. The CDR3 reads CASSSTGSNQPQHF. The CDR3 DNA follows: TGTGCCAGCAGCTCGACAGGTTCCAATCAGCCCCAGCATTTT.

This chain links TRBV13 with TRBJ1-3; unclear D gene. CDR3 length equals 15 residues. CDR1 PRHDT and CDR2 FYEKMQ come from the germline V gene (reference sequence). Trimming took 3 bases from V and 2 from J, leaving 11 bases between them. The CDR3 sequence: CASSFIPRPGNTIYF. DNA for the CDR3: TGTGCCAGCAGCTTTATCCCTCGCCCTGGAAACACCATATATTTT.

J is TRBJ1-1 and V is TRBV7-9; 7 bases are shared with TRBD1. This CDR3 has 15 residues. After removal of 5 bases from V and 1 base from J, the junction contained 7 bases not matched to a gene. Germline CDR1 SEHNR, CDR2 FQNEAQ (reference sequence). The CDR3 is CASSRGRQGNTEAFF. CDR3 bases: TGTGCCAGCAGCAGAGGTCGACAGGGGAACACTGAAGCTTTCTTT.

Turning to this clone: The sample contains more than one DNA sequence encoding this CDR3. The rearrangement joins TRBV27 to TRBJ2-7; 8 nucleotides match TRBD2. V lost 5 bases and J lost 1; bases outside the gene matches: 7. There are 15 residues in the CDR3. CDR1 is MNHEY, CDR2 SMNVEV, per germline (reference sequence). The CDR3, as DNA: TGTGCCAGCAGTCGGGACCGGGGGGGTTCCTACGAGCAGTACTTC. Translating gives CASSRDRGGSYEQYF.

The chain joins TRBV7-7 to TRBJ2-5; no definite D call. CDR1 SSHAT and CDR2 FNYEAQ come from the germline V gene (reference sequence). The CDR3 length is 15 residues. V lost 1 base to trimming and J lost 1 base, with 10 bases between them. The CDR3 is CASSLVGSRQETQYF. CDR3 nucleotides: TGTGCCAGCAGCTTAGTAGGTAGCCGCCAAGAGACCCAGTACTTC.